A selection of T cell receptor beta chains follows, all from one sample in a study of blood T cell repertoires in COVID-19. Here immunoSEQ multiplex PCR was the method, and the copy in TCRdb shows in-frame clones only, minus some. The profile covers 320,000 or so clones, with 75% to 90% appearing a single time and roughly 5.2% taken by the ten largest. The material sequenced was PBMCs or T cells enriched from blood (not recorded which). The receptors were gathered from a man aged 55-75 years who had recovered from COVID-19. CDR3s include the opening cysteine and the closing phenylalanine or tryptophan. The D gene is left open where the match is weak. Clone sizes are given selectively: once, few, many, or a class where the clone is expanded.

clone_size,j_call,d_call,v_call,cdr3_aa,cdr3_nt
NA,TRBJ1-4,NA,TRBV7-2,CASAPQASSGQKLFF,TGTGCCAGCGCCCCCCAAGCAAGTTCAGGGCAAAAACTGTTTTTT
NA,TRBJ1-1,TRBD1,TRBV18,CASSPSVGGRGSEAFF,TGTGCCAGCTCACCAAGTGTTGGGGGCAGGGGGTCTGAAGCTTTCTTT
NA,TRBJ2-1,TRBD2,TRBV24-1,CATSDLQGSGRLNEQFF,TGTGCCACCAGTGATCTGCAGGGTAGCGGGAGGTTGAATGAGCAGTTCTTC
NA,TRBJ1-1,NA,TRBV5-1,CASSLNSMNTEAFF,TGCGCCAGCAGCTTGAACAGCATGAACACTGAAGCTTTCTTT
NA,TRBJ2-7,NA,TRBV7-9,CASSLYHSGKISYEQYF,TGTGCCAGCAGCTTATACCATTCCGGGAAAATATCCTACGAGCAGTACTTC
few,TRBJ1-2,TRBD1,TRBV9,CASSPDRNYGYTF,TGTGCCAGCAGCCCGGACAGGAACTATGGCTACACCTTC
NA,TRBJ2-1,NA,TRBV5-8,CASSLQGVGEQFF,TGTGCCAGCAGCTTACAGGGTGTAGGTGAGCAGTTCTTC
NA,TRBJ1-2,NA,TRBV3-1/TRBV3-2,CASSPRGQDYGYTF,TGTGCCAGCAGCCCCCGCGGACAAGACTATGGCTACACCTTC
NA,TRBJ1-5,TRBD1,TRBV6-5,CASSPGGTNQPQHF,TGTGCCAGCAGCCCAGGGGGGACCAATCAGCCCCAGCATTTT
once,TRBJ2-3,NA,TRBV2,CASSGRQISTDTQYF,TGTGCCAGCAGTGGCCGACAGATTAGCACAGATACGCAGTATTTT
once,TRBJ1-3,NA,TRBV9,CASTPPFGNTIYF,TGTGCCAGCACCCCCCCGTTCGGAAACACCATATATTTT
NA,TRBJ1-2,TRBD1,TRBV4-3,CASSHAEGQGSFGGYTF,TGCGCCAGCAGCCACGCCGAGGGACAGGGGAGTTTCGGTGGCTACACCTTC
NA,TRBJ1-2,TRBD1,TRBV24-1,CATSDLPGQGTGGYTF,TGTGCCACCAGTGATTTGCCGGGACAGGGGACGGGAGGCTACACCTTC
NA,TRBJ2-1,NA,TRBV20-1,CSASTGSGSYNEQFF,TGCAGTGCTAGTACGGGATCCGGCTCCTACAATGAGCAGTTCTTC
NA,TRBJ2-2,TRBD2,TRBV6-5,CASSRGLVGELFF,TGTGCCAGCAGCCGCGGACTAGTTGGGGAGCTGTTTTTT
NA,TRBJ2-3,TRBD2,TRBV3-1/TRBV3-2,CASSLTGEGSTDTQYF,TGTGCCAGCAGCCTAACGGGGGAGGGGAGCACAGATACGCAGTATTTT
NA,TRBJ2-5,NA,TRBV9,CASSVVARGSTQYF,TGTGCCAGCAGCGTAGTTGCTAGGGGGAGCACCCAGTACTTC
NA,TRBJ1-1,TRBD1,TRBV18,CASSRTGGTEAFF,TGTGCCAGCTCTAGGACAGGCGGCACTGAAGCTTTCTTT
NA,TRBJ1-5,TRBD1,TRBV2,CASSGDSHQPQHF,TGTGCCAGCAGTGGGGACAGTCATCAGCCCCAGCATTTT
NA,TRBJ2-2,NA,TRBV9,CASSVGLAQNTGELFF,TGTGCCAGCAGCGTAGGGCTAGCCCAAAACACCGGGGAGCTGTTTTTT
NA,TRBJ2-2,TRBD2,TRBV18,CASSPGLENTGELFF,TGTGCCAGCTCCCCAGGACTAGAGAACACCGGGGAGCTGTTTTTT
NA,TRBJ2-7,NA,TRBV5-1,CASSLGTDYEQYF,TGCGCCAGCAGCTTGGGGACTGACTACGAGCAGTACTTC
NA,TRBJ2-5,NA,TRBV5-4,CASSIEETQYF,TGTGCCAGCAGCATAGAAGAGACCCAGTACTTC
few,TRBJ2-1,NA,TRBV2,CASSDVQDTYNEQFF,TGTGCCAGCAGTGACGTACAGGACACCTACAATGAGCAGTTCTTC
NA,TRBJ1-2,NA,TRBV14,CASSQGGGQRYGYTF,TGTGCCAGCAGCCAAGGAGGAGGGCAGCGCTATGGCTACACCTTC
NA,TRBJ1-3,TRBD1,TRBV28,CASSPHDLDRGFYSGNTIYF,TGTGCCAGCAGTCCCCATGATCTGGACAGGGGCTTCTACTCTGGAAACACCATATATTTT
NA,TRBJ2-1,TRBD2,TRBV7-9,CASSLVGTTPSKFF,TGTGCCAGCAGCTTAGTAGGGACTACACCCTCTAAGTTCTTC
NA,TRBJ2-1,TRBD2,TRBV6-2/TRBV6-3,CASSYGLAVYNEQFF,TGTGCCAGCAGTTACGGGCTAGCGGTATACAATGAGCAGTTCTTC
NA,TRBJ2-1,NA,TRBV9,CASSVAGDTYNEQFF,TGTGCCAGCAGCGTAGCCGGGGACACCTACAATGAGCAGTTCTTC
NA,TRBJ1-5,TRBD1,TRBV5-1,CASSPGTGNSQPQHF,TGCGCCAGCAGCCCCGGGACAGGGAATAGTCAGCCCCAGCATTTT
once,TRBJ2-1,TRBD2,TRBV19,CASSIASGSKGEQFF,TGTGCCAGTAGTATCGCTAGCGGGAGCAAAGGTGAGCAGTTCTTC
NA,TRBJ2-5,TRBD2,TRBV5-1,CASSLERLAGQKETQYF,TGCGCCAGCAGCTTGGAGAGACTAGCGGGGCAAAAAGAGACCCAGTACTTC
NA,TRBJ2-7,TRBD1,TRBV3-1/TRBV3-2,CASSPPSGQVSYEQYF,TGTGCCAGCAGCCCACCCTCCGGACAGGTCTCCTACGAGCAGTACTTC
once,TRBJ2-7,NA,TRBV28,CASNQGTSHEQYF,TGTGCCAGCAACCAGGGGACGTCGCACGAGCAGTACTTC